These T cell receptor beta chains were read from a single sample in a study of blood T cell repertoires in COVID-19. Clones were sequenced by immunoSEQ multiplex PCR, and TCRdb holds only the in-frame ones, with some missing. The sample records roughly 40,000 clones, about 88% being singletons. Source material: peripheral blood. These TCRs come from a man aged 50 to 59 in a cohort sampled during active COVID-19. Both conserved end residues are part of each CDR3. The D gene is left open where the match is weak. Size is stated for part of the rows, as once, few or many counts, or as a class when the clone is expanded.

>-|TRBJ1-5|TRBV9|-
CASSVDSSHQPQHF
TGTGCCAGCAGCGTAGACTCGTCTCATCAGCCCCAGCATTTT
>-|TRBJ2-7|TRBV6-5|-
CASTRANEQYF
TGTGCCAGCACCCGAGCCAACGAGCAGTACTTC
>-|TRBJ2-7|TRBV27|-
CASSAGAYEQYF
TGTGCCAGCAGCGCAGGGGCCTACGAGCAGTACTTC
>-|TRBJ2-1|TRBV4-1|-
CASSQALPPDEQFF
TGCGCCAGCAGCCAAGCCCTTCCGCCGGATGAGCAGTTCTTC
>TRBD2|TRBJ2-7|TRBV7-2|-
CASSLGSGGADEQYF
TGTGCCAGCAGCTTAGGGAGCGGGGGGGCGGACGAGCAGTACTTC
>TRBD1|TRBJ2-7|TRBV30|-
CAWSYRGEQYF
TGTGCCTGGAGTTACAGGGGCGAGCAGTACTTC
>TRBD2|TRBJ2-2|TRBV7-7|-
CASSLRSGTPPGELFF
TGTGCTAGCAGCTTACGTAGCGGGACGCCCCCCGGGGAGCTGTTTTTT
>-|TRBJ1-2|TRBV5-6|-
CASSLVGRNNYGYTF
TGTGCCAGCAGCTTGGTGGGGAGGAACAACTATGGCTACACCTTC
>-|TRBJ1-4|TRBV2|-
CASSDSWGSMGDEKLFF
TGTGCCAGCAGTGATAGTTGGGGCTCTATGGGTGATGAAAAACTGTTTTTT
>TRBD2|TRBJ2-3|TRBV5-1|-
CASSPARGGSDTQYF
TGCGCCAGCAGCCCCGCCCGCGGGGGGAGTGATACGCAGTATTTT
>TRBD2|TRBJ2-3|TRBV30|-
CAWSGGTSGSGTDTQYF
TGTGCCTGGAGTGGAGGGACTAGCGGGAGTGGCACAGATACGCAGTATTTT
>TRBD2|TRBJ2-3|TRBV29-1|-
CSVGTSGGVQDTQYF
TGCAGCGTTGGGACTAGCGGGGGGGTTCAAGATACGCAGTATTTT
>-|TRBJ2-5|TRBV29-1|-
CSVEEAATQYF
TGCAGCGTTGAAGAGGCTGCGACCCAGTACTTC
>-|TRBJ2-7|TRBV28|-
CASSSYMKYEQYF
TGTGCCAGCAGTTCTTACATGAAATACGAGCAGTACTTC
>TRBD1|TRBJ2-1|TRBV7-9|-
CASSPRRPGDSEQFF
TGTGCCAGCAGCCCCCGTCGCCCTGGGGACAGTGAGCAGTTCTTC
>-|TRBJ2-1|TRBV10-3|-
CATHLSGAGNEQFF
TGTGCCACCCATTTGAGCGGCGCGGGGAATGAGCAGTTCTTC
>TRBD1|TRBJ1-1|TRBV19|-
CASSRWTGEAFF
TGTGCCAGTAGTAGGTGGACAGGCGAGGCTTTCTTT
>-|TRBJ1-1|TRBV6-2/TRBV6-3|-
CASSYGSENTEAFF
TGTGCCAGCAGTTATGGGAGTGAGAACACTGAAGCTTTCTTT
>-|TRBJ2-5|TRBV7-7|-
CASSLAPGNQETQYF
TGTGCTAGCAGCTTAGCCCCAGGAAACCAAGAGACCCAGTACTTC
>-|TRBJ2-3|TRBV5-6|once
CASSFLSGRGASDTQYF
TGTGCCAGCAGCTTCCTGAGCGGGCGAGGGGCCTCAGATACGCAGTATTTT
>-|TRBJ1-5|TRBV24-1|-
CATTNNQPQHF
TGTGCCACCACCAACAATCAGCCCCAGCATTTT
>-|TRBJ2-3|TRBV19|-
CASSSQGGHLTDTQYF
TGTGCCAGTAGTTCCCAGGGAGGACACCTCACAGATACGCAGTATTTT
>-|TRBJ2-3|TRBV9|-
CASSVVPGTSTDTQYF
TGTGCCAGCAGCGTAGTACCCGGGACTAGCACAGATACGCAGTATTTT
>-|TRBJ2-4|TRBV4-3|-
CASSQDRLSKNIQYF
TGCGCCAGCAGCCAAGATCGGTTGTCCAAAAACATTCAGTACTTC
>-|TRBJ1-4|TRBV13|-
CASSYRDPFNEKLFF
TGTGCCAGCAGCTACAGGGATCCATTTAATGAGAAACTGTTTTTT
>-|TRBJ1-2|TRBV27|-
CASSSGYGYTF
TGTGCCAGCAGTTCAGGGTATGGCTACACCTTC
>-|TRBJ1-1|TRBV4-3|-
CASSQENLLRSEAFF
TGCGCCAGCAGCCAAGAGAACCTGTTGAGGAGTGAAGCTTTCTTT
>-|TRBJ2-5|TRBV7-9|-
CASSLFQGGETQYF
TGTGCCAGCAGCTTATTCCAGGGAGGAGAGACCCAGTACTTC
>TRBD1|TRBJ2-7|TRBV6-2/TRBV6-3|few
CASSDRTGGTYEQYF
TGTGCCAGCAGTGATCGGACAGGGGGCACCTACGAGCAGTACTTC
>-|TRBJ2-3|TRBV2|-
CASFPGGNRRDTQYF
TGTGCCAGCTTCCCCGGGGGTAACAGGAGGGATACGCAGTATTTT
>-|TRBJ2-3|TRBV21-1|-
CASSTKNRDRGKEDTQYF
TGTGCCAGCAGCACTAAAAACAGGGACAGGGGGAAGGAGGATACGCAGTATTTT
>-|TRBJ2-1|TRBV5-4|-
CASSSGHDNEQFF
TGTGCCAGCAGCTCTGGACACGACAATGAGCAGTTCTTC
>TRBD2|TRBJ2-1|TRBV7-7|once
CASSLRLASYNEQFF
TGTGCTAGCAGCCTGAGACTAGCTTCCTACAATGAGCAGTTCTTC
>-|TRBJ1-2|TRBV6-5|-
CASRATETSYGYTF
TGTGCCAGCAGAGCTACAGAGACCTCCTATGGCTACACCTTC
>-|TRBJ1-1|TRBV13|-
CASSLGGSSGEAFF
TGTGCCAGCAGCTTAGGAGGGAGTAGCGGTGAAGCTTTCTTT
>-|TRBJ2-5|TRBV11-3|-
CASSGAGETQYF
TGTGCCAGCAGTGGGGCCGGAGAGACCCAGTACTTC
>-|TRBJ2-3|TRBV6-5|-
CASTGATDTQYF
TGTGCCAGCACGGGAGCTACAGATACGCAGTATTTT
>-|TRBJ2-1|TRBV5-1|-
CASSPGVNEQFF
TGCGCCAGCAGCCCAGGGGTCAATGAGCAGTTCTTC
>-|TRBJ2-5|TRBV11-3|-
CASSLGLQETQYF
TGTGCCAGCAGCTTGGGACTCCAAGAGACCCAGTACTTC
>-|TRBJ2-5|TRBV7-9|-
CASSWGLKLSQETQYF
TGTGCCAGCAGCTGGGGACTCAAACTCTCCCAAGAGACCCAGTACTTC
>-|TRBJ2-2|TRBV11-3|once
CASSAYQAGELFF
TGTGCCAGCAGCGCGTACCAGGCCGGGGAGCTGTTTTTT
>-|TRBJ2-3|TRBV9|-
CASSVVGEPYTDTQYF
TGTGCCAGCAGCGTAGTCGGGGAGCCTTACACAGATACGCAGTATTTT
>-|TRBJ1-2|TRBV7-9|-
CASGSPFMRTDGYTF
TGTGCCAGCGGCTCCCCCTTTATGCGAACCGATGGCTACACCTTC
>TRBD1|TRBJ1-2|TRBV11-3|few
CASSLGTAVSYTF
TGTGCCAGCAGTCTCGGGACAGCGGTTAGCTACACCTTC
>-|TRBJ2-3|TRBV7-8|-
CASSPLAASRTDTQYF
TGTGCCAGCAGCCCATTAGCGGCGTCAAGGACAGATACGCAGTATTTT
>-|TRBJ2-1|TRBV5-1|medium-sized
CASNNGSYNEQFF
TGCGCCAGCAATAACGGGTCCTACAATGAGCAGTTCTTC
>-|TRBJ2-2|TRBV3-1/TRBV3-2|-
CASSQVAGRNTGELFF
TGTGCCAGCAGCCAAGTGGCGGGGCGGAACACCGGGGAGCTGTTTTTT
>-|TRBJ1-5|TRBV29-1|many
CSVRMGAGQPQHF
TGCAGCGTCAGAATGGGTGCAGGGCAGCCCCAGCATTTT
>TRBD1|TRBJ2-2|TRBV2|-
CASSEGGTGRIGELFF
TGTGCCAGCAGTGAAGGCGGGACAGGGAGGATCGGGGAGCTGTTTTTT
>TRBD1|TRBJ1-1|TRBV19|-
CASSGGQGDTEAFF
TGTGCCAGTAGCGGTGGACAGGGAGACACTGAAGCTTTCTTT
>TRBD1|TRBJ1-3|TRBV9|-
CASSVGSGTGQYTIYF
TGTGCCAGCAGCGTTGGATCCGGGACAGGGCAGTACACCATATATTTT